This passage covers 2 T cell receptor beta chains from one sample sequenced in a study of CD8 T cells in Susac syndrome. With random hexamers, about 0.45 to 1 ug RNA was reverse transcribed. TCRdb recomputed calls from the immunoSEQ multiplex PCR reads with MiXCR, one row per CDR3 protein. The sample lists a few hundred thousand distinct CDR3 sequences, 85% to 95% occurring once. Sequencing used CD4+ T cells from PBMCs. These receptors all stem from a human donor with Susac syndrome.

The chain carries TRBV28 and TRBJ2-1; D unresolved. From germline, CDR1 is MDHEN and CDR2 SYDVKM. V lost 5 bases to trimming and J lost 5 bases, with 13 bases between them. This CDR3 is built from 14 residues. CDR3 sequence: CASSPTHNDNEQFF. The CDR3, as DNA: TGTGCCAGCAGTCCTACCCACAACGACAATGAGCAGTTCTTC.

The chain carries TRBV28 and TRBJ2-7; 9 positions agree with TRBD1. CDR1 MDHEN and CDR2 SYDVKM come from the germline V gene. The CDR3 consists of 15 residues. The J segment lost 6 bases and the V segment lost 1 base, leaving 7 bases of the junction unmatched. Here the CDR3 DNA reads TGTGCCAGCAGTTTATTCGCCGGACAGGGGAGCGAGCAGTACTTC. Its protein product is CASSLFAGQGSEQYF.